Below, 14 T cell receptor beta chains from the same sample are listed, as sequenced in a study of blood T cell repertoires in COVID-19. TCRdb keeps only in-frame clones here, not all; method: immunoSEQ multiplex PCR. The sample lists 55,000 to 65,000 clones, 60% to 85% occurring once. Material: peripheral blood. These receptors came from a man aged 60 to 69 with acute or convalescent COVID-19.

The chain couples TRBV27 to TRBJ1-1; no reliable D call. The germline V gene has CDR1 MNHEY and CDR2 SMNVEV (reference sequence). Between the trimmed V and J ends, which lost 7 bases and 1 base, there was a span of 4 bases. The CDR3 runs to 11 residues. In DNA form, the CDR3 reads TGTGCCAGCACGGGGAACACTGAAGCTTTCTTT. Its protein is CASTGNTEAFF.

V usage is TRBV6-6 and J usage is TRBJ2-7; 9 positions agree with TRBD2. This CDR3 contains 15 residues. The trim removed 2 bases at V and 5 bases at J, leaving 7 bases unmatched. Germline V lookup: CDR1 MNHNY, CDR2 SVGAGI (reference sequence). DNA of the CDR3: TGTGCCAGCAGTTACGGCTCTAGCGGGGATAACGAGCAGTACTTC. It encodes CASSYGSSGDNEQYF.

V gene TRBV29-1 combines with J gene TRBJ2-2; 8 nucleotides line up with TRBD2. The germline gives CDR1 SQVTM, CDR2 ANQGSEA. This CDR3 has 15 residues. Trimming took 8 bases from V and 7 from J; bases not matched to a gene: 15. The CDR3 coding sequence is TGCAGCTACTCATTAGCGGGGCAGGGCTTCGGGGAGCTGTTTTTT. It codes for CSYSLAGQGFGELFF.

This clone was counted between two and nine times. This chain connects TRBV5-4 to TRBJ1-2; D gene unclear. Germline lookup yields CDR1 SGHNT and CDR2 YYREEE (reference sequence). The CDR3 is 16 residues long. Trimming removed 0 bases at V and 4 bases at J, with 16 bases between. DNA of the CDR3: TGTGCCAGCAGCTTGGAAGGTTTGGAGGGAGGCTATGGCTACACCTTC. Translated, it gives CASSLEGLEGGYGYTF. Filled out from reference TRBV5-4 and TRBJ1-2, the complete variable domain reads ETGVTQSPTHLIKTRGQQVTLRCSSQSGHNTVSWYQQALGQGPQFIFQYYREEENGRGNFPPRFSGLQFPNYSSELNVNALELDDSALYLCASSLEGLEGGYGYTFGSGTRLTVV.

With regard to this clone: An end of the junction differs from the germline gene, which may be a read error. This rearrangement joins TRBV5-6 to TRBJ2-1; maybe TRBD1 (6 bases). The CDR3 runs 18 residues. Looked up from germline, CDR1 is SGHDT and CDR2 is YYEEEE. The chain's CDR3 is CASSAHNDRNPIYNEQFF. The CDR3 DNA is TGTGCCAGCAGCGCGCATAACGACAGGAACCCTATCTACAATGAGCAATTCTTC.

The chain links TRBV2 to TRBJ1-5; D perhaps matches TRBD1 (5 bases). CDR1 SNHLY and CDR2 FYNNEI come from the germline V gene. This CDR3 has 13 residues. V was clipped by 8 bases and J by 3 bases, with 11 bases between them. The CDR3 DNA follows: TGTGCCAGCGGAGGGGACCTCAATCAGCCCCAGCATTTT. Encoded protein: CASGGDLNQPQHF.

This clone was counted at least ten times. The chain combines TRBV24-1 with TRBJ2-2; D remains unclear. V was clipped by 1 base and J by 5 bases, with 7 bases between them. The CDR3 covers 14 residues. Germline V gene sequence: CDR1 KGHDR, CDR2 SFDVKD. CDR3 coding DNA: TGTGCCACCAGTGATTTAACGACAACCGGGGAGCTGTTTTTT. It specifies CATSDLTTTGELFF.

The chain has TRBV24-1 and TRBJ2-2; D possibly corresponds to TRBD2 (5 bases). Germline CDR1 and CDR2: KGHDR and SFDVKD. V was cut by 1 base and J by 10 bases, with 12 bases left in between. The CDR3 runs 14 residues. The DNA of the CDR3 is TGTGCCACCAGTGATTTACACGCCGGGGAGGAGCTGTTTTTT. It is translated as CATSDLHAGEELFF.

This chain joins TRBV5-4 and TRBJ1-2; 7 bases are shared with TRBD1. V was pared by 4 bases and J by 8 bases, with 11 bases of the junction left unmatched. The germline V gene has CDR1 SGHNT and CDR2 YYREEE (reference sequence). The CDR3 runs 14 residues. CDR3 DNA sequence: TGTGCCAGCAGCCATATTGACAGGGCGGGAGGCTACACCTTC. Amino acids: CASSHIDRAGGYTF.

The rearrangement joins TRBV30 to TRBJ1-2, with D possibly TRBD1 on 6 matching bases. V dropped 5 bases and J dropped 2 bases, with 18 bases sitting between them. This CDR3 is 15 amino acids long. Germline CDR1 is GTSNPN and CDR2 is SVGIG (reference sequence). The CDR3 sequence: CAWHPMTGVNYGYTF. For the CDR3, the DNA is TGTGCCTGGCACCCCATGACAGGAGTCAACTATGGCTACACCTTC.

The chain recombines TRBV7-9 with TRBJ1-1; tentatively, D is TRBD1 (5 bases). Germline V gene sequence: CDR1 SEHNR, CDR2 FQNEAQ (reference sequence). The CDR3 is made up of 13 amino acids. V lost 4 bases, J lost 2 bases, and 8 bases lay in between. In nucleotides, the CDR3 is TGTGCCAGCAGCTCAGACAGTAACACTGAAGCTTTCTTT. It yields the protein CASSSDSNTEAFF.

Here the CDR3 DNA reads TGTGCCAGCAGCCTCTCGGGACAGGGAGCTGGAAACACCATATATTTT. As protein: CASSLSGQGAGNTIYF. The chain uses TRBV14 and TRBJ1-3, with 9 bases fitting TRBD1. The CDR3 is 16 amino acids. V trimming: 4 bases; J trimming: 2 bases; junction bases outside the gene matches: 6. Germline CDR1 SGHDN, CDR2 FVKESK.

The chain employs TRBV19 and TRBJ1-6; D is unclear. Trimming left V 9 bases short and J 14 bases short, with 11 bases between. CDR3 size: 10 residues. The germline CDR1 and CDR2 sequences are LNHDA and SQIVND (reference sequence). The CDR3 protein is CARERGSLHF. DNA of the CDR3: TGTGCCAGGGAAAGAGGATCCCTCCACTTT.

The genes are TRBV4-2 and TRBJ1-3; D unresolved. Germline V gives CDR1 LGHNA, CDR2 YNFKEQ. V was cut by 5 bases and J by 4 bases, with 12 bases left in between. There are 14 residues in the CDR3. The CDR3 DNA reads as TGTGCCAGCAGCAAAACGGAGTCCGGAAACACCATATATTTT. It codes for CASSKTESGNTIYF.